This T cell receptor (beta chain) was identified in a study of chemoradiotherapy in HPV16-positive cancers (dated by TCRdb to 2021 to 2024). Study-wide context: Using functional T-cell assays on cells from two HPV16-positive patients, the researchers defined candidate HPV-specific T-cell clones and common TCR motifs. Whether T-cell immunity against the HPV oncoproteins E6 and E7 changes during chemoradiotherapy and whether survival is affected by this immunity were examined in the study. The candidate HPV-specific TCRs and motifs were then tracked in TCR repertoires from around 86 patients with HPV-related cancers. The study at large found these results: The functional definition of HPV-specific T cells came from only a couple of HPV16-positive patients, and the survival association was reported for HPV16-positive patients. Among HPV16-positive patients, expansion of HPV-responsive T cells during chemoradiotherapy was associated with better recurrence-free survival. Expansion of candidate HPV-specific clones and E7-related TCR motifs was observed in the tumor microenvironment during treatment, whereas no such expansion was observed for non-HPV-specific T cells.

Library creation used the immunoSEQ multiplex PCR assay. Held by TCRdb, this immuneACCESS table contains in-frame sequences only and omits some clones. Under half of the omission traces to an unresolved V gene where checked; the cause of the rest is unknown. This sample lists roughly 4,100 clones; around 83% were detected once. The top ten clonotypes cover less than 9.5% of the sample. The CDR3 spans 14 residues, from the cysteine through the phenylalanine. Left in the record is the CDR3 DNA by itself, 42 bases read in frame from the first base. Sequences SGHRS (CDR1) and YFSETQ (CDR2) are obtained from the germline V gene. V loses 4 bases, J loses 2 bases, and the germline ends lie 12 bases apart. This clone has more than one count but fewer than ten. Its antigen remains undetermined. No base qualities exist here, and no much larger clone lies one base off it. Because repertoires were sampled repeatedly during chemoradiotherapy, clonal expansion in the tumor microenvironment could be followed.

Sequenced here: tumor tissue, sampled from a patient who underwent chemoradiotherapy. The chain joins TRBV5-1 to TRBJ1-2; D gene: possibly TRBD1, on 5 matching bases. The clonotype originates from a human donor with HPV-associated anogenital cancer. CDR3 region: CASSLQVANYGYTF. In nucleotides, the sequence is TGCGCCAGCAGCCTACAGGTTGCGAACTATGGCTACACCTTC.